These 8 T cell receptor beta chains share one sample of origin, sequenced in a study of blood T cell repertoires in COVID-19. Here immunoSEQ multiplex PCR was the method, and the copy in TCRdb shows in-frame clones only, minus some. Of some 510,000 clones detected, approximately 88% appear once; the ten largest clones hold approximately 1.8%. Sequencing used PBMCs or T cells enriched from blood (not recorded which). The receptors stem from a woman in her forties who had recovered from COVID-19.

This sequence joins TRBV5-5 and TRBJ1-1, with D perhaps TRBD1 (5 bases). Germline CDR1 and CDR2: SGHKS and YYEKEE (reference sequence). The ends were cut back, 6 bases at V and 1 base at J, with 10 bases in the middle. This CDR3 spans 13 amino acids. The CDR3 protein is CASNPGQNTEAFF. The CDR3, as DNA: TGTGCCAGCAACCCTGGACAGAACACTGAAGCTTTCTTT.

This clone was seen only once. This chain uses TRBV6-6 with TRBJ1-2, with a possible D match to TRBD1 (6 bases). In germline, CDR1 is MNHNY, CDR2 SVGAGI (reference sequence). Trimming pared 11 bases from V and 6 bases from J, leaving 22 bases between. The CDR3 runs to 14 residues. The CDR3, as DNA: TGTGCCGGGGAGGGGGGCTCAGAGGGGAATGGCTACACCTTC. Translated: CAGEGGSEGNGYTF.

CDR3 in DNA: TGTGCCAGCAGCGCCGGGACTAGCGAGGTCAATGAGCAGTTCTTC. Protein product: CASSAGTSEVNEQFF. The chain couples TRBV5-4 to TRBJ2-1, with TRBD2 matching over 10 bases. Germline values: CDR1 SGHNT, CDR2 YYREEE (reference sequence). The CDR3 has 15 residues. V was pared by 4 bases and J by 6 bases, with 7 bases of the junction left unmatched.

CDR3 in DNA: TGTGCCAGCGTGTCGGGGGGGGCAATGGACTATGGCTACACCTTC. Its translation is CASVSGGAMDYGYTF. The chain recombines TRBV6-5 with TRBJ1-2, with D possibly matching TRBD1 (6 bases). The germline V and J ends were trimmed by 8 bases and 3 bases, with 19 bases remaining between them. CDR3 size: 15 residues. CDR1 is MNHEY and CDR2 is SVGAGI in the germline V gene.

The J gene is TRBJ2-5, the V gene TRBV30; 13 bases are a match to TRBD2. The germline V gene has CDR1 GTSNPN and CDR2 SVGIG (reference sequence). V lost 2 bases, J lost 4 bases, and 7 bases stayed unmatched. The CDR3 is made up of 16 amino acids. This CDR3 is CAWSYTGLAGTETQYF. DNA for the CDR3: TGTGCCTGGAGTTATACGGGACTAGCGGGAACAGAGACCCAGTACTTC.

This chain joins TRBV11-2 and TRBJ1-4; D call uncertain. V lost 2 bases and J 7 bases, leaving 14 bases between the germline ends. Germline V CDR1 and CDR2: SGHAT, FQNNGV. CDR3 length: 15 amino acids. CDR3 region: CASSLSGRVGEKLFF. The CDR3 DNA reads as TGTGCCAGCAGCTTATCGGGAAGGGTGGGTGAAAAACTGTTTTTT.

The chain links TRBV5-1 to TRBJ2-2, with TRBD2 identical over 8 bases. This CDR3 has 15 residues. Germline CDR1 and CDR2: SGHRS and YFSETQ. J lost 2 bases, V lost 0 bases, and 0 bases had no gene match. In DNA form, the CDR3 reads TGCGCCAGCAGCTTGGTAGCGGGAAACACCGGGGAGCTGTTTTTT. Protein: CASSLVAGNTGELFF.

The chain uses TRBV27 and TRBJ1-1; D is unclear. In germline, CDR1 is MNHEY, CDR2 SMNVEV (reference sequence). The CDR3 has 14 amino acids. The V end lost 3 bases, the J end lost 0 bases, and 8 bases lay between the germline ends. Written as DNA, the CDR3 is TGTGCCAGCAGTTTTGGCCACATGAACACTGAAGCTTTCTTT. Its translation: CASSFGHMNTEAFF.